This is a list of T cell receptor beta chains from one sample in a study of blood T cell repertoires in COVID-19. The method was immunoSEQ multiplex PCR; TCRdb's version includes in-frame clones alone and lacks a portion of them. The data show 100,000 to 150,000 clones, roughly 84% seen once. What was sequenced was peripheral blood. The source is a young woman who had recovered from COVID-19. Each CDR3 is given without its conserved first and last residue. Clone size appears in some rows only: once, few, many, or a class for an expanded clone.

j_gene,abundance,len,v_gene,CDR3aa
TRBJ2-1,medium-sized,13,TRBV18,ASSLAGYSYNEQF
TRBJ2-7,NA,12,TRBV5-1,ASSLDRGASEQY
TRBJ2-7,NA,14,TRBV5-4,ASSSFQGGGGYEQY
TRBJ2-5,NA,12,TRBV10-1,ASARDRDQETQY
TRBJ2-7,NA,10,TRBV5-6,ASSFLRGEQY
TRBJ2-7,NA,15,TRBV5-1,ASSPGLAGGPDDEQY
TRBJ2-1,NA,12,TRBV11-2,ASRPLRSYNEQF
TRBJ2-4,NA,17,TRBV27,ASSPRTGGGLGPENIQY
TRBJ1-1,NA,12,TRBV16,ASSQSTANTEAF
TRBJ2-7,NA,14,TRBV5-1,ASSPASFRGTDEQY
TRBJ1-1,NA,10,TRBV15,ATSKQSTEAF
TRBJ2-3,NA,13,TRBV6-5,ASWEYSGSPDTQY
TRBJ2-3,NA,15,TRBV19,ASTQSPGTGSTDTQY
TRBJ2-3,NA,9,TRBV4-1,ASSQGGWQY
TRBJ2-5,once,14,TRBV5-8,ASSLAGLAVQETQY
TRBJ1-3,NA,12,TRBV6-5,ASSYSDGGNTIY
TRBJ2-1,NA,18,TRBV19,ASSIVYRTSGGASYNEQF